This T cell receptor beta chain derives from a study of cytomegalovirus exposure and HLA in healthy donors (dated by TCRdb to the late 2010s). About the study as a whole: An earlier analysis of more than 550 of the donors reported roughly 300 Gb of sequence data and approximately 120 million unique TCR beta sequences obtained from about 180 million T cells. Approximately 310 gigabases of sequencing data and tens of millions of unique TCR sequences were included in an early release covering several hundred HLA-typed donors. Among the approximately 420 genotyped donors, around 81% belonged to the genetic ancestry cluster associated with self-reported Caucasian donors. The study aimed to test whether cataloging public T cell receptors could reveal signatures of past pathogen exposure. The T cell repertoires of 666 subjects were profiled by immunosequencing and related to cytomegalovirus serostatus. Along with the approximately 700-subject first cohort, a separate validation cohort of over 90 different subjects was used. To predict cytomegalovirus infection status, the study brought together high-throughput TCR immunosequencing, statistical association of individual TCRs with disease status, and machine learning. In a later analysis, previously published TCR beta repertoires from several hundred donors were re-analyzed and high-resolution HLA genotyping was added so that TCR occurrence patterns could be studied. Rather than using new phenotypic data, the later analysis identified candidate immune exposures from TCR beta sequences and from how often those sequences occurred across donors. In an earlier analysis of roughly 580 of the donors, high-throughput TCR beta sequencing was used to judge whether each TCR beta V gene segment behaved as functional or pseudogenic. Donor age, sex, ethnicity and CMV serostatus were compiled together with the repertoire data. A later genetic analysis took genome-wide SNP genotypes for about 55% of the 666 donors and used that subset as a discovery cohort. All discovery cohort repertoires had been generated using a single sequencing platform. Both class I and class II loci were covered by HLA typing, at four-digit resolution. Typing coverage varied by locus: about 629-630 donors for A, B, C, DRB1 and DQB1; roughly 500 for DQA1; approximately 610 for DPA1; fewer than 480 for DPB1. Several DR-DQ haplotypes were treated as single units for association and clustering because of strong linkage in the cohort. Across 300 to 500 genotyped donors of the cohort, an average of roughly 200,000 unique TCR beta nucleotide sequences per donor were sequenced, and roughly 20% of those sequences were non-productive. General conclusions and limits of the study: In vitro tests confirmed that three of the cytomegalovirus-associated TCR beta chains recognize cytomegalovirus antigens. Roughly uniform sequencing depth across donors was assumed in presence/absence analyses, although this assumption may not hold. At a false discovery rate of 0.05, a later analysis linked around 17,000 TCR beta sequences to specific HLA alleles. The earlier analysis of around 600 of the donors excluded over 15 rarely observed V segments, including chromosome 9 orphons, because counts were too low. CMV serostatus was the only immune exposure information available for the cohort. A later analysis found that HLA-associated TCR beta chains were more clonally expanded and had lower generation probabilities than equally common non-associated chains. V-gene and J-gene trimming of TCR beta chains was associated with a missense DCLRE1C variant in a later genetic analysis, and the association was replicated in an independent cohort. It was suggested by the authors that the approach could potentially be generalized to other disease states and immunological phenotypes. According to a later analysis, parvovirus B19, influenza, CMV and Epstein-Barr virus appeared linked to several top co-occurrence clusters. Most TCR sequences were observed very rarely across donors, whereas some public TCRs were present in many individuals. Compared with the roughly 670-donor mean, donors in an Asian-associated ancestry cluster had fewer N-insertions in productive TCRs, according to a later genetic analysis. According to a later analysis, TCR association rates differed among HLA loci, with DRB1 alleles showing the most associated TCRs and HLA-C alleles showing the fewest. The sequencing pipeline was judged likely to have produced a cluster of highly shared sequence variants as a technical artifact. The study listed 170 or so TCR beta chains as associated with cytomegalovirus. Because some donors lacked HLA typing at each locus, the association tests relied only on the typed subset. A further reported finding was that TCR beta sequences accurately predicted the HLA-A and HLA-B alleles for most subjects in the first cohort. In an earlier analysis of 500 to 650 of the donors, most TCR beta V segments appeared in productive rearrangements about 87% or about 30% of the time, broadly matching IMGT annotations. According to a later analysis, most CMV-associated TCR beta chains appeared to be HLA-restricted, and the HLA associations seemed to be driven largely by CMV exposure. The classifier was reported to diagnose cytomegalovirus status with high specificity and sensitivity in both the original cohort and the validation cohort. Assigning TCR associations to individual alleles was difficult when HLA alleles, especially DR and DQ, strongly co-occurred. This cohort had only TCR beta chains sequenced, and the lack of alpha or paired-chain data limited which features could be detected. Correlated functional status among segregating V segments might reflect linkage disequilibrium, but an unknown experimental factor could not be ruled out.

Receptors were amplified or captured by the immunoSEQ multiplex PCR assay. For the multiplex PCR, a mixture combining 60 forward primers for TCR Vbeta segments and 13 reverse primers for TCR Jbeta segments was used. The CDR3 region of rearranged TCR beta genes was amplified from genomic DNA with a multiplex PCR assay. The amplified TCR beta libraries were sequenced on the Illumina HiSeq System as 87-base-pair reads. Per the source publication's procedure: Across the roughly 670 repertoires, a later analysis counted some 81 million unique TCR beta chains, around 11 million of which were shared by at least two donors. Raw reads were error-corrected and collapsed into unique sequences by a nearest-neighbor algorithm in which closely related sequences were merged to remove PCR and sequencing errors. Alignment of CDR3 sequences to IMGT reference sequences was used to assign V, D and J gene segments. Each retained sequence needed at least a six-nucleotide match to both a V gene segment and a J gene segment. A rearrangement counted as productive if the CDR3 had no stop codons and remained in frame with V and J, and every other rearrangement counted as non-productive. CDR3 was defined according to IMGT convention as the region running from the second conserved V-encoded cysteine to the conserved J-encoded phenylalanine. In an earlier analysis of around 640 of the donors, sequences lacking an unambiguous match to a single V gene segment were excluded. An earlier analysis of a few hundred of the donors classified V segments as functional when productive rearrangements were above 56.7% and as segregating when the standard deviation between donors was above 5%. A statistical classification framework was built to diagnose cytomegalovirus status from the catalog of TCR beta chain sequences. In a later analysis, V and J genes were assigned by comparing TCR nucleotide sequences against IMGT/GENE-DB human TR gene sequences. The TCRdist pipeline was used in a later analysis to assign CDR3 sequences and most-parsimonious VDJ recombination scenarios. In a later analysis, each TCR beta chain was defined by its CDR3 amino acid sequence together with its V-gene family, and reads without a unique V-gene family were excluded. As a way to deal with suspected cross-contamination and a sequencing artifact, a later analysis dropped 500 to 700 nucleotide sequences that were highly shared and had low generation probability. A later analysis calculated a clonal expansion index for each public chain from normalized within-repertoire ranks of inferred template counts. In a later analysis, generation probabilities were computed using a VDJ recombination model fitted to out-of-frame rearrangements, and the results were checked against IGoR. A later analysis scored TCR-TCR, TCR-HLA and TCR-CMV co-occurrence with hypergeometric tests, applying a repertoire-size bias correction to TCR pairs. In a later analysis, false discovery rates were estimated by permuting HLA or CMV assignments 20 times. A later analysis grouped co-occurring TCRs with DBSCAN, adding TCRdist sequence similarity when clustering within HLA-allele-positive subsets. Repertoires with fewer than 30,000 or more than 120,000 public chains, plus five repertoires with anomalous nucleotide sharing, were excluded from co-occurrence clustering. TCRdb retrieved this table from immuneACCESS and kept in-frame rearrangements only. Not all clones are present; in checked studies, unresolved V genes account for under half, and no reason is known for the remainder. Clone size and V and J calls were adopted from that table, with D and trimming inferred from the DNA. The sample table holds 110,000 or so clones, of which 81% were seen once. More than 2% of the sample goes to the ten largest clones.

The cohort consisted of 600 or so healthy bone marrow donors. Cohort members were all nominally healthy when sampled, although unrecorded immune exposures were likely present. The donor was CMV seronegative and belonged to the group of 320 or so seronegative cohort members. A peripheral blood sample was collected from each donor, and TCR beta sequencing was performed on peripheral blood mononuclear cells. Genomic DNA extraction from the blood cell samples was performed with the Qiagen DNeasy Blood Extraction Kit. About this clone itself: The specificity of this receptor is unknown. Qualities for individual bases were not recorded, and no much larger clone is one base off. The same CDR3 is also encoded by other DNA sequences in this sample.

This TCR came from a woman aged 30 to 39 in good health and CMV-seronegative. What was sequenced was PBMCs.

For the CDR3, the sequence is CASSPRTGSGNTIYF. The nucleotide sequence reads as follows: TGTGCCAGCAGTCCCAGGACAGGCTCTGGAAACACCATATATTTT. The V and J segments used are TRBV27 and TRBJ1-3; a stretch of 7 junction bases matches TRBD1. The germline V and J ends show losses of 5 bases and 0 bases respectively, and no gene match explains 4 bases of the junction. The CDR3 measures 15 amino acids from cysteine to phenylalanine. The only DNA kept is the CDR3, 45 bases in frame from the first base. Via the germline V gene (reference sequence), CDR1 is MNHEY and CDR2 SMNVEV.